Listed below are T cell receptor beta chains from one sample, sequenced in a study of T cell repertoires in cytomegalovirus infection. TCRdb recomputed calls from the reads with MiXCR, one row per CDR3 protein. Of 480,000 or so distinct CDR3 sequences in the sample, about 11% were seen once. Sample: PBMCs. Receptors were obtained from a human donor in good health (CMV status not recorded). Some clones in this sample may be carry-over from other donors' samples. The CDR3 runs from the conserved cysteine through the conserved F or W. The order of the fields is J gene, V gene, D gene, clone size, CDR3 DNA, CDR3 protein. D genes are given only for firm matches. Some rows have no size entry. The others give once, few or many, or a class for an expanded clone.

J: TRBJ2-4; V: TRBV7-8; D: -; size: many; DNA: TGTGCCAGCAGCCCCCAGCACAGGGATGTAAACATTCAGTACTTC; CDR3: CASSPQHRDVNIQYF
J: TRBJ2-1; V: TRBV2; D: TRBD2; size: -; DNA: TGTGCCAGCAGGGGTAGGGGAGGGGAGGAGTTCTTC; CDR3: CASRGRGGEEFF
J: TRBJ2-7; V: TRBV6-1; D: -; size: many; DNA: TGTGCCAGCAGGGACGGTCTCGAGCAGTACTTC; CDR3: CASRDGLEQYF
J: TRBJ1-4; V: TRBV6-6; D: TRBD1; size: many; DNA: TGTGCCAGCAGTCGACAGGGATATAATGAAAAACTGTTTTTT; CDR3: CASSRQGYNEKLFF
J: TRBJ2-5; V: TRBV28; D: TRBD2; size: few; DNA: TGTGCCAGCAGAACTAGCGGGAGAGGACGGGAGACCCAGTACTTC; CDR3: CASRTSGRGRETQYF
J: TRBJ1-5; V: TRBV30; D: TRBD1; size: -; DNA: TGTGCCTGGAGTGCCACGGGACAGGCCAATCAGCCCCAGCATTTT; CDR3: CAWSATGQANQPQHF
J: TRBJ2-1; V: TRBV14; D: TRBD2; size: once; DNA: TGTGCCAGCAGCCACCTACTAGCGGGAGGGCCTTTTGAGCAGTTCTTC; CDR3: CASSHLLAGGPFEQFF
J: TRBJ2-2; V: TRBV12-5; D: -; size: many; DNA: TGTGCTAGTGGCGTTAGTAGGGGGGAGCTGTTTTTT; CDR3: CASGVSRGELFF
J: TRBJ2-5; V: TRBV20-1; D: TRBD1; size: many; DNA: TGCAGTGCGCCGGACAGGGACCAAGAGACCCAGTACTTC; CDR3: CSAPDRDQETQYF
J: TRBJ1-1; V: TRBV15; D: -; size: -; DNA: TGTGCCACCAGCAGAGATTTTGGGACTGAAGCTTTCTTT; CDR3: CATSRDFGTEAFF
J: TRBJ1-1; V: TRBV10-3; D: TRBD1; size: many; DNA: TGTGCCATCAGCCTAGACAGGGCCACTGAAGCTTTCTTT; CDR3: CAISLDRATEAFF
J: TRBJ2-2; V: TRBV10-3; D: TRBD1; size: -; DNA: TGTGCCATCACTAACGCGACAGGGGGGAACACCGGGGAGCTGTTTTTT; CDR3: CAITNATGGNTGELFF
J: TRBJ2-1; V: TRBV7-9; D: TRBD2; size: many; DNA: TGTGCCAGCAGCGGACTAGCGGGATTCCCCTACAATGAGCAGTTCTTC; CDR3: CASSGLAGFPYNEQFF
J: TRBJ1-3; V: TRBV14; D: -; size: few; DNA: TGTGCCAGCAGCCGGGACGTCACTGGAAACACCATATATTTT; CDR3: CASSRDVTGNTIYF
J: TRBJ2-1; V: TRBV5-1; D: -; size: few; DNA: TGCGCCAGCAGCTTGGAACAGCACAATGAGCAGTTCTTC; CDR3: CASSLEQHNEQFF
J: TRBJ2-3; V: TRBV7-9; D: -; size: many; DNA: TGTGCCAGCAGCCCAAAGGCCACTAGATCTAATGGGGATACGCAGTATTTT; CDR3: CASSPKATRSNGDTQYF
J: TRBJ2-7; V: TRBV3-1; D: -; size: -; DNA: TGTGCCAGCAGCCAAGATCTAGGAGGGGCCGAGCAGTACTTC; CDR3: CASSQDLGGAEQYF
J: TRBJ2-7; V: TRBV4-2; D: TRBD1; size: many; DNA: TGTGCCAGCAGCCAATCGGGACAGAGCTACGAGCAGTACTTC; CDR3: CASSQSGQSYEQYF